This TCR beta chain originates from a study of T cells and Merkel cell carcinoma outcomes. Findings and caveats of the study: Reportedly, T-cell repertoire with density predicts Merkel cell carcinoma outcomes.

The CDR3 loop spans 16 amino acids. The germline V gene has CDR1 LGHNA and CDR2 YNFKEQ. Clones were sequenced by immunoSEQ multiplex PCR, and TCRdb holds only the in-frame ones, with some missing. The sample carries a few thousand clones, roughly 92% recorded once. A word on this clone: Antigen: not known.

This clonotype originated in a human donor with Merkel cell carcinoma. The sequenced material came from tumor tissue from Merkel cell carcinoma. V usage is TRBV4-2 and J usage is TRBJ2-5, with D uncertain. With the DNA end fitting TRBJ2-7 better, the J assignment may be wrong. CDR3 loop: CASSQDLDGLTYEQYF. CDR3 DNA: TGTGCCAGCAGCCAAGATCTGGACGGATTAACCTACGAGCAGTACTTC.